This T cell receptor beta chain was sequenced in a study of technical replicates of blood from several donors. The repertoire was sequenced with immunoSEQ multiplex PCR; TCRdb's copy has only in-frame clones and lacks some. Among approximately 75,000 clones listed, approximately 97% were seen once. The sequence derives from a human donor in good health. The source material was T cells isolated from PBMCs.

The DNA for the CDR3 is TGTGCCTGGAAAACGAGGGAATATAGCAATCAGCCCCAGCATTTT. Translation: CAWKTREYSNQPQHF. The V gene is TRBV30, the J gene TRBJ1-5; no reliable D call. Germline assignment: CDR1 GTSNPN and CDR2 SVGIG (reference sequence). Trimming shortened V by 4 bases and J by 0 bases, and 13 bases separated the two germline ends. The CDR3 has 15 amino acids.